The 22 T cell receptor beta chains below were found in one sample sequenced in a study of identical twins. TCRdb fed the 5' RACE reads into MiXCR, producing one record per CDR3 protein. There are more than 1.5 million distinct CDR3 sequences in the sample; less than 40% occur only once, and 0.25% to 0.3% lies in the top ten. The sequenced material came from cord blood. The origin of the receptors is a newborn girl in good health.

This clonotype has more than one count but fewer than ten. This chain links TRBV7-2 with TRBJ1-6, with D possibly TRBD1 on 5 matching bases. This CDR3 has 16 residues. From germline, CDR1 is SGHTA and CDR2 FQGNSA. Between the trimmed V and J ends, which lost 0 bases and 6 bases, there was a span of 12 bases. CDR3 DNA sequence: TGTGCCAGCAGCTTAGCTGCAGGGCTGCGTAATTCACCCCTCCACTTT. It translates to CASSLAAGLRNSPLHF.

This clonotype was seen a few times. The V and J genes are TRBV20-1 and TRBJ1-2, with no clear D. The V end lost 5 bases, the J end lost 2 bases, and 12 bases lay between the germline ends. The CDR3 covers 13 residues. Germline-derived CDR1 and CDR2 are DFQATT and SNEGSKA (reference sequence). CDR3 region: CSALREANYGYTF. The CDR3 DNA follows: TGCAGTGCTCTTAGGGAAGCGAACTATGGCTACACCTTC.

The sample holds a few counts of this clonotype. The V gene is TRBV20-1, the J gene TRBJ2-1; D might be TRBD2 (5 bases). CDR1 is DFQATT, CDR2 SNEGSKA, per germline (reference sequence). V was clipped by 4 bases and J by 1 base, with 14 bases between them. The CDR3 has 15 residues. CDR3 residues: CSATDYLVSYNEQFF. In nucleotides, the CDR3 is TGCAGTGCTACCGACTACCTAGTGTCCTACAATGAGCAGTTCTTC.

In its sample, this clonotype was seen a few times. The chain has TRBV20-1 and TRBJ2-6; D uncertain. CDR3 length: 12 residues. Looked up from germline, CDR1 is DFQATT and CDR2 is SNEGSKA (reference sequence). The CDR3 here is CSLRTGANVLTF. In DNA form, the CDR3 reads TGCAGCCTCCGAACTGGGGCCAACGTCCTGACTTTC.

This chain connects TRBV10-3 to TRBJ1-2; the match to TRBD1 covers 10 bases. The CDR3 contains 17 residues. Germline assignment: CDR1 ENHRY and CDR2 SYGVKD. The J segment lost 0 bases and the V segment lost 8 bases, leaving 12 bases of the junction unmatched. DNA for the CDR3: TGTGCCATCGGCAGGACAGGGGGGCCCTCAGCTAACTATGGCTACACCTTC. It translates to CAIGRTGGPSANYGYTF.

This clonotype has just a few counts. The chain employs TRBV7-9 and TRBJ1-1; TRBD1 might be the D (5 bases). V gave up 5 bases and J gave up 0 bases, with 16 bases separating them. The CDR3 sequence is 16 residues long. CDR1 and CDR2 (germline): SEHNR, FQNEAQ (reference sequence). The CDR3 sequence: CASSRDRYLMNTEAFF. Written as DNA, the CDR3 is TGTGCCAGCAGCCGGGACCGATACTTAATGAACACTGAAGCTTTCTTT.

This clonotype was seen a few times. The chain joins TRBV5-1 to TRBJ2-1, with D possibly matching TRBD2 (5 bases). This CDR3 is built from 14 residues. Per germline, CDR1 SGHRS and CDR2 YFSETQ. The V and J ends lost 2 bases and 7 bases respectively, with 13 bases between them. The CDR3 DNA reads TGCGCCAGCAGCTTTTCCGGGGTGGGGAATGAGCAGTTCTTC. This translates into CASSFSGVGNEQFF.

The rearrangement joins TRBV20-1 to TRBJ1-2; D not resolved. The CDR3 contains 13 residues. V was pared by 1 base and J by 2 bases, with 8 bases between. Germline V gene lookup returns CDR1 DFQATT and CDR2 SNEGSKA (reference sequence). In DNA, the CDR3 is TGCAGTGCTAGAGGCGAGGGAAACTATGGCTACACCTTC. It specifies CSARGEGNYGYTF.

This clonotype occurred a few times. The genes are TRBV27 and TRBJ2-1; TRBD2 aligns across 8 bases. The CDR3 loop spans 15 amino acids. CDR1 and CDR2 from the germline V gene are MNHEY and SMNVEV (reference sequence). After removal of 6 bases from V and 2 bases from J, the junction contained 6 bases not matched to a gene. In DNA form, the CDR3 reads TGTGCCAGCAGCCTTAGCGGGGTGGCCTACAATGAGCAGTTCTTC. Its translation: CASSLSGVAYNEQFF.

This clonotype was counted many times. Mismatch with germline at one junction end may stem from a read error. CDR3 bases: TGTGCCAGCAGTTTACTAGCGGGCTCCTACAATGAGCAGTACTTC. This translates into CASSLLAGSYNEQYF. The gene calls are TRBV5-1 and TRBJ2-1, with TRBD2 identical over 9 bases. The J call may be faulty, since TRBJ2-7 better matches the DNA end. Germline V gives CDR1 SGHRS, CDR2 YFSETQ. This CDR3 is built from 15 residues.

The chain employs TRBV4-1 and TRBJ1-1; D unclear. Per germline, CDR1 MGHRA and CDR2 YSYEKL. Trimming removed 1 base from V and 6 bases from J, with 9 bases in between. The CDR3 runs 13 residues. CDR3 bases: TGCGCCAGCAGCCAAGTAGCCGCAGCTGAAGCTTTCTTT. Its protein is CASSQVAAAEAFF.

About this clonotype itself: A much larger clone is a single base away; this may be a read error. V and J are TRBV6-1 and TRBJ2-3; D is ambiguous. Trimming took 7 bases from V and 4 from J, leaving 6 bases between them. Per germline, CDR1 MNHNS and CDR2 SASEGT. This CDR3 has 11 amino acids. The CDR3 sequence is CASNDADTQYF. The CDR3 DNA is TGTGCCAGCAATGATGCAGATACGCAGTATTTT.

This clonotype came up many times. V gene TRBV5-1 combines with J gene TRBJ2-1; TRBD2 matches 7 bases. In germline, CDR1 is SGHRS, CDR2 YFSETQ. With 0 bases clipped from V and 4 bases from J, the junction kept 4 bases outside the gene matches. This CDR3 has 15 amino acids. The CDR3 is CASSLGSGKYNEQFF. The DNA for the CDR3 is TGCGCCAGCAGCTTGGGGAGCGGGAAATACAATGAGCAGTTCTTC.

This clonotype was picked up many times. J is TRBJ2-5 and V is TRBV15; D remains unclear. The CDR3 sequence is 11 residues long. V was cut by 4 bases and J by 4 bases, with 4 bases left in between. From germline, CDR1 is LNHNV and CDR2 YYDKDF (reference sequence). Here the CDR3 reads CATSNTETQYF. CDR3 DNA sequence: TGTGCCACCAGCAATACAGAGACCCAGTACTTC.

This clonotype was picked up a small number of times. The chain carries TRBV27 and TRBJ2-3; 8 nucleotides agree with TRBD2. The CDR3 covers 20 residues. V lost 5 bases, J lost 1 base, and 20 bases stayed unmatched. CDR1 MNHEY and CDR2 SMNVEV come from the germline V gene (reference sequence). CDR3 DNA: TGTGCCAGCAGTCCCCGGATCCTTCGGCGGGGGGAGAAAGGCACAGATACGCAGTATTTT. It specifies CASSPRILRRGEKGTDTQYF.

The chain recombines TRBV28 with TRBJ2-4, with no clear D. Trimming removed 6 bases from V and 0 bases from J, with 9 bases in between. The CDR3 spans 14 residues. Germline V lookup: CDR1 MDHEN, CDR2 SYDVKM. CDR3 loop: CASRRNLAKNIQYF. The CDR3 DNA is TGTGCCAGCAGGCGGAACTTAGCCAAAAACATTCAGTACTTC.

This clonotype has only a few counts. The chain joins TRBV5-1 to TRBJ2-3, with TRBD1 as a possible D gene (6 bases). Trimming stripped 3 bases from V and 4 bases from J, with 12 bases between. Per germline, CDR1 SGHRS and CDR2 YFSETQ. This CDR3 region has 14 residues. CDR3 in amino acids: CASSSAGVSDTQYF. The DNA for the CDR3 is TGCGCCAGCAGCTCCGCAGGGGTTTCAGATACGCAGTATTTT.

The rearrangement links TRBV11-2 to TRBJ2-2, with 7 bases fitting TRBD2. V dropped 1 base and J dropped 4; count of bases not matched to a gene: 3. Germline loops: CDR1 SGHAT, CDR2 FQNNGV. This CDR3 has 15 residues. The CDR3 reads CASSLVTSVTGELFF. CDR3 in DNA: TGTGCCAGCAGCTTAGTAACTAGCGTCACCGGGGAGCTGTTTTTT. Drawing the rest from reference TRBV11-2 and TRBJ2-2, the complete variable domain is EAGVAQSPRYKIIEKRQSVAFWCNPISGHATLYWYQQILGQGPKLLIQFQNNGVVDDSQLPKDRFSAERLKGVDSTLKIQPAKLEDSAVYLCASSLVTSVTGELFFGEGSRLTVL.

For the CDR3, the DNA is TGTGCCAGCGTTAGACAGGGTCTTAACTATGGCTACACCTTC. This gives the protein CASVRQGLNYGYTF. V gene TRBV5-6 combines with J gene TRBJ1-2; 7 bases are a match to TRBD1. Germline V gene sequence: CDR1 SGHDT, CDR2 YYEEEE. The CDR3 length is 14 residues. With 7 bases clipped from V and 1 base from J, the junction kept 7 bases outside the gene matches.

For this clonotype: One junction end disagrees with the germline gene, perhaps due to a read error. The DNA of the CDR3 is TGTGCCACGGGACAGCCCGTCTACGTGCAGTACTTC. This sequence encodes CATGQPVYVQYF. The rearrangement joins TRBV28 to TRBJ2-7, with 7 bases identical to TRBD1. Per germline, CDR1 MDHEN and CDR2 SYDVKM. The CDR3 spans 12 residues.

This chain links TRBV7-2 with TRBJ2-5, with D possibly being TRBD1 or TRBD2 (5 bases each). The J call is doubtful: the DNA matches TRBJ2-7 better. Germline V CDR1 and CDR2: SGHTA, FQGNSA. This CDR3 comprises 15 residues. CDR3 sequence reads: CASSLLELGVREQYF. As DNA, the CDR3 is TGTGCCAGCAGCTTACTAGAGCTGGGGGTCCGCGAGCAGTACTTC.

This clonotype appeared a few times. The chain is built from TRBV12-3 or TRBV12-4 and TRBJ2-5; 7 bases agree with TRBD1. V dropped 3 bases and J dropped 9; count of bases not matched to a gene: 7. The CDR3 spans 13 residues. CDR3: CASSFRQGGAQYF. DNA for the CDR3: TGTGCCAGCAGTTTTAGACAGGGTGGGGCCCAGTACTTC.